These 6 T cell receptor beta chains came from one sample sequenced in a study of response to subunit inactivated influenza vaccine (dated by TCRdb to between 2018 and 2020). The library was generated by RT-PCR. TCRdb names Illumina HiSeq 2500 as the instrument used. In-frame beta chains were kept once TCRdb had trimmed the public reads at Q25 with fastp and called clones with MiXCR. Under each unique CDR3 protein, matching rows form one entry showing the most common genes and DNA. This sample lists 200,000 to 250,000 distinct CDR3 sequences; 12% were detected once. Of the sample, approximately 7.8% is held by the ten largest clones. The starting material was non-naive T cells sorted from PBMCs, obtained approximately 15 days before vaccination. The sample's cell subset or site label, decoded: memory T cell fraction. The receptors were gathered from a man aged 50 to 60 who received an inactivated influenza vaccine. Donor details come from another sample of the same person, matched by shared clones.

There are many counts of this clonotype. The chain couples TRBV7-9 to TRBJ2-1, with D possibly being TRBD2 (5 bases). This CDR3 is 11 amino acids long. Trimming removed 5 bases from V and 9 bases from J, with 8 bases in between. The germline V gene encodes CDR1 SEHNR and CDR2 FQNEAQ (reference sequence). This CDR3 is CASSRGGEQFF. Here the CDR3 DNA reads TGTGCCAGCAGCCGAGGAGGTGAGCAGTTCTTC.

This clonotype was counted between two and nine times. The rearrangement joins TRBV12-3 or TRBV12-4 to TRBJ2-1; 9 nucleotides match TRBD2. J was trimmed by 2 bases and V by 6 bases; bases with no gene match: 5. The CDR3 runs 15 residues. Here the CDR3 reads CASSGGGATYNEQFF. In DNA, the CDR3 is TGTGCCAGCAGCGGCGGGGGGGCTACCTACAATGAGCAGTTCTTC.

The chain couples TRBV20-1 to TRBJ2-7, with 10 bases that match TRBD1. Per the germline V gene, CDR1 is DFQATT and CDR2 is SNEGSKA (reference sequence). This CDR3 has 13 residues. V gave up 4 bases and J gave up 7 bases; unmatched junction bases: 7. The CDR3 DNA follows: TGCAGTGCTATGACAGGGGGCGTATCAGAGCAGTACTTC. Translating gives CSAMTGGVSEQYF.

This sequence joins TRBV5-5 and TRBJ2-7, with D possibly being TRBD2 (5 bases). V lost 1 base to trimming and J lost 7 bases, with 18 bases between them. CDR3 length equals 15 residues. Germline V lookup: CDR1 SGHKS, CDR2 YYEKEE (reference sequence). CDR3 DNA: TGTGCCAGCAGCTTGCGGGGTTGGACCTCGGGGGAGCAGTACTTC. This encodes CASSLRGWTSGEQYF.

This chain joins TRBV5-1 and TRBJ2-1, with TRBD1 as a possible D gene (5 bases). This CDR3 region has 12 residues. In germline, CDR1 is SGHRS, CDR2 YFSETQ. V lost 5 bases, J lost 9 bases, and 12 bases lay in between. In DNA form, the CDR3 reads TGCGCCAGCAGTACAGACAGTAGTGAGCAGTTCTTC. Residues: CASSTDSSEQFF.

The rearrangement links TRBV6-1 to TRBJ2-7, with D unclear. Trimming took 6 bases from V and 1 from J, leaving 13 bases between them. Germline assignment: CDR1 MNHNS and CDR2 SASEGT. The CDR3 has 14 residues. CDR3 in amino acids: CASSRSIGSYEQYF. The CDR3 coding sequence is TGTGCCAGCAGCCGGAGTATTGGGTCCTACGAGCAGTACTTC.